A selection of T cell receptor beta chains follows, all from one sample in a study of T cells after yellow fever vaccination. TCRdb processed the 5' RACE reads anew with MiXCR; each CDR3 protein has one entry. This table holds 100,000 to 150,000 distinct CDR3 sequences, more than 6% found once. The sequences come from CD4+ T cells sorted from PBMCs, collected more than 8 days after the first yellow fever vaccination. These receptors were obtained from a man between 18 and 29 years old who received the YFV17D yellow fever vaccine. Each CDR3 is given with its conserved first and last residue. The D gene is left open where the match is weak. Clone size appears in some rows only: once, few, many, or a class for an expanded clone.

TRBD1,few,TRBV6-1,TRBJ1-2,TGTGCCAGCAGGGCTGGACAGGCGAATAACTATGGCTACACCTTC,CASRAGQANNYGYTF
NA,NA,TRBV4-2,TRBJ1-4,TGTGCCAGCAGCCAAGGGCTTTTGGATGACAAACTGTTTTTT,CASSQGLLDDKLFF
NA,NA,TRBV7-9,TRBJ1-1,TGTGCCAGCAGCTTAGGACAGGCGGCTGAAGCTTTCTTT,CASSLGQAAEAFF
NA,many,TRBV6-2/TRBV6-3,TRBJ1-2,TGTGCCAGCAGTTACGACGGATCCTATGGCTACACCTTC,CASSYDGSYGYTF
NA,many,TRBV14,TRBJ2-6,TGTGCCAGCAGCCCCTCTGGGGCCAACGTCCTGACTTTC,CASSPSGANVLTF
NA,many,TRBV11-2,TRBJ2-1,TGTGCCAGCAGCCCATCAGGGGCTAGCGGCAATGAGCAGTTCTTC,CASSPSGASGNEQFF
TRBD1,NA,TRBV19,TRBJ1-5,TGTGCCAGTAGTAAATTGGGACAGCCTACTGATCAGCCCCAGCATTTT,CASSKLGQPTDQPQHF
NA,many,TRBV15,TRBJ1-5,TGTGCCACCAGCAGAGATACCTTCCAGCCCCAGCATTTT,CATSRDTFQPQHF
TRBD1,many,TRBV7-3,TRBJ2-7,TGTGCCAGCAGCTGGACAGGGCGGGACGAGCAGTACTTC,CASSWTGRDEQYF
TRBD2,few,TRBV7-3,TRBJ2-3,TGTGCCAGCAGCTCGGGACTAACTACAGATACGCAGTATTTT,CASSSGLTTDTQYF
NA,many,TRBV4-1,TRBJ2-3,TGCGCCAGCAGCCAAGTGGGAAGAACCGAAGGTGGAGATACGCAGTATTTT,CASSQVGRTEGGDTQYF
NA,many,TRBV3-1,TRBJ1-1,TGTGCCAGCAGTAACTACAGGTCTCCGGCTTTCTTT,CASSNYRSPAFF
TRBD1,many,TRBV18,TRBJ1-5,TGTGCCAGCTCACTAGGACAGGGAATGGATCAGCCCCAGCATTTT,CASSLGQGMDQPQHF
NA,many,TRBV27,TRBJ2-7,TGTGCCAGCAGTTTAGTGCGTAATGTGGATGAGCAGTACTTC,CASSLVRNVDEQYF
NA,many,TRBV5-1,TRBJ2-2,TGCGCCAGCCGACCGGGCTATGGGTACACCGGGGAGCTGTTTTTT,CASRPGYGYTGELFF
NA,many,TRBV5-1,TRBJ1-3,TGCGCCAGCAGCTTGGCCTCTGGAAACACCATATATTTT,CASSLASGNTIYF
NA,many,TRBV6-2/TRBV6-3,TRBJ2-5,TGTGCCAGCAGCTCCTCGGGTGGAGGGGAGACCCAGTACTTC,CASSSSGGGETQYF
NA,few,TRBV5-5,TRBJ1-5,TGTGCCAGCAGCTTGGATCAGGGCCAGCCCCAGCATTTT,CASSLDQGQPQHF
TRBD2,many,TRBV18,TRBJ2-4,TGTGCCAGCTCACCCCTCGCGGCGGGGGGTTTAGCCAAAAACATTCAGTACTTC,CASSPLAAGGLAKNIQYF
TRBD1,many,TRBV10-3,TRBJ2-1,TGTGCCATCAGTGCATCGCACACAGGGGGTGAGCAGTTCTTC,CAISASHTGGEQFF
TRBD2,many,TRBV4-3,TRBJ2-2,TGCGCCAGCAGCCAGGAAACCGGGACTAGCGGGGAGGACGGGGAGCTGTTTTTT,CASSQETGTSGEDGELFF
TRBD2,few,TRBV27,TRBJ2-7,TGTGCCAGCAGTTTAATAGCGGGCCCGCTGTACTTC,CASSLIAGPLYF
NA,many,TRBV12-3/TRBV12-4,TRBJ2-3,TGTGCCAGCACTTACTGGGGCACAGATACGCAGTATTTT,CASTYWGTDTQYF
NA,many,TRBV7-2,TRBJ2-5,TGTGCCAGCAGCTTAGGGGCCCGGTGGTTCCGCAAAGAGACCCAGTACTTC,CASSLGARWFRKETQYF
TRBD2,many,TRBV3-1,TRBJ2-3,TGTGCCAGCAGCCAGGGGGGGGTGGACTCAGATACGCAGTATTTT,CASSQGGVDSDTQYF
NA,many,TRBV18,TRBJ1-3,TGTGCCAGCTCACCGGTAGGGAACACTGGAAACACCATATATTTT,CASSPVGNTGNTIYF
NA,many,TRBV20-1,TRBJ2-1,TGCAGTATGATTAGCGTGGGGGGGGCAGGTGAGCAGTTCTTC,CSMISVGGAGEQFF
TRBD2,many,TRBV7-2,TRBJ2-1,TGTGCCAGCAGCGTAGATAGCGGGGGGGCGCACAATGAGCAGTTCTTC,CASSVDSGGAHNEQFF
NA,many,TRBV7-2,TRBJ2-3,TGTGCCAGCAGCTTAGCGCGGTCCGGAGATACGCAGTATTTT,CASSLARSGDTQYF
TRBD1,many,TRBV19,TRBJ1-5,TGTGCCAGTAGAGACAGGGCTGGAGGGCAGCCCCAGCATTTT,CASRDRAGGQPQHF
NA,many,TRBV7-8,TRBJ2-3,TGTGCCAGCAGCTTTCGGGGAGCAGATACGCAGTATTTT,CASSFRGADTQYF
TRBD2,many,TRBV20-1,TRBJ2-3,TGCAGTGCCTCGGGACTAGCGGGGGGGCCAGATACGCAGTATTTT,CSASGLAGGPDTQYF
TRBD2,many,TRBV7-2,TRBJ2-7,TGTGCCAGCAGCCTGACTAGCGGGCGTAGGGAGCAGTACTTC,CASSLTSGRREQYF
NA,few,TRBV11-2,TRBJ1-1,TGTGCCAGCAGTCAGGGGAACACTGAAGCTTTCTTT,CASSQGNTEAFF
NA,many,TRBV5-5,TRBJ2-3,TGTGCCAGCAGCACCGGGGGGCTTAGCACAGATACGCAGTATTTT,CASSTGGLSTDTQYF
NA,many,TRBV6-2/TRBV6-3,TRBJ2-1,TGTGCCAGCAAAAACTTGGGATGGCCGTTCTTC,CASKNLGWPFF
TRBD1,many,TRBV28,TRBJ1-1,TGTGCCAGCAAACAGGGGGCGCACACTGAAGCTTTCTTT,CASKQGAHTEAFF
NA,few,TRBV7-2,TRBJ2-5,TGTGCCAGCAGCTTACAGGGTGGTCGGGAGACCCAGTACTTC,CASSLQGGRETQYF
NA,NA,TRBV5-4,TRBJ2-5,TGTGCCAGCAGCTCCCGGGGGAGCCAAGAGACCCAGTACTTC,CASSSRGSQETQYF
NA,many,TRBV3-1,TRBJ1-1,TGTGCCAGCAGCCAGAGAGGAGGGAGAGCTTTCTTT,CASSQRGGRAFF
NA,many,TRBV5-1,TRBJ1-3,TGCGCCAGCAGCAGCGGGACGGAGGGAAACACCATATATTTT,CASSSGTEGNTIYF
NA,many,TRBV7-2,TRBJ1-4,TGTGCCAGCAGCCCGACCGGGGGCGGAGGTGAAAAACTGTTTTTT,CASSPTGGGGEKLFF
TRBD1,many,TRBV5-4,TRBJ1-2,TGTGCCAGCAGCCGGGGACAGGGAATCTATGGCTACACCTTC,CASSRGQGIYGYTF
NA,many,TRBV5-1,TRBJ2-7,TGCGCCAGCAGCTTGACCCCTGCTCAGCCGACCTACGAGCAGTACTTC,CASSLTPAQPTYEQYF
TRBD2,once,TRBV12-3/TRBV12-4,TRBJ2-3,TGTGCCCGCAGTGGGGGCGGGGGGCTGTATAGTTGGACAGATACGCAGTATTTT,CARSGGGGLYSWTDTQYF
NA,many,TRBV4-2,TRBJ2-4,TGTGCCAGCAGCCCATCGTTTACGGGGGCTCAAAACATTCAGTACTTC,CASSPSFTGAQNIQYF
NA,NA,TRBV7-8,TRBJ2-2,TGTGCCAGCAGCTTACAGGGGGAGGTCGGGGAGCTGTTTTTT,CASSLQGEVGELFF
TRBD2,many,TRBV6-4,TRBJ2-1,TGTGCCAGCAGACGGGGACTAGCGAACTACAATGAGCAGTTCTTC,CASRRGLANYNEQFF
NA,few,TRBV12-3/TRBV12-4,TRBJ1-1,TGTGCCAGCAGTTCCCTAGGACTAATGGTCGGAGCTTTCTTT,CASSSLGLMVGAFF
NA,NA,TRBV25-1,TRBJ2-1,TGTGCCAGCAGTGGGACGGGCAACTCCTACAATGAGCAGTTCTTC,CASSGTGNSYNEQFF
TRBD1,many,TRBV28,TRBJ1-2,TGTGCCAGCACACCGGGACAGGGACTGTATGGCTACACCTTC,CASTPGQGLYGYTF
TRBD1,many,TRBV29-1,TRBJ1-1,TGCAGCGGACGCGGGACAGGGGGCGAAACTGAAGCTTTCTTT,CSGRGTGGETEAFF
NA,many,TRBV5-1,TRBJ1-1,TGCGCCAGCAGCCCCCGACCAGATTTGAACACTGAAGCTTTCTTT,CASSPRPDLNTEAFF
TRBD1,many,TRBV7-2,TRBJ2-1,TGTGCCAGCAGCTTATTTACAGGGGCAAACAATGAGCAGTTCTTC,CASSLFTGANNEQFF
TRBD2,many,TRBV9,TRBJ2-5,TGTGCCAGCAGCGTAACTGGCGGGGGGTCCGGGGAGACCCAGTACTTC,CASSVTGGGSGETQYF